These 12 T cell receptor beta chains were sequenced from one sample in a study of blood T cell repertoires in COVID-19. Repertoires were generated with immunoSEQ multiplex PCR, while TCRdb's copy carries only in-frame clones and drops some. The repertoire holds about 270,000 clones, over 80% seen once, with 4.1% in the top ten. Sample: PBMCs or T cells enriched from blood (not recorded which). Source of these receptors: a woman aged 25 to 39 with acute COVID-19.

Concerning this clone: The junction shows a germline mismatch at one end, possibly a read error. The chain couples TRBV19 to TRBJ1-4; 8 bases fit TRBD1. Germline lookup yields CDR1 LNHDA and CDR2 SQIVND (reference sequence). The CDR3 is 15 amino acids. The CDR3 spells CASSMGTGGDEKLFF. The CDR3 DNA follows: TGTGCCAGCAGTATGGGTACAGGGGGGGATGAAAAACTGTTTTTT.

This chain connects TRBV9 to TRBJ1-2; weak D call: TRBD1 (6 bases). There are 14 residues in the CDR3. V lost 4 bases and J lost 5, with 15 bases in between. Germline V lookup: CDR1 SGDLS, CDR2 YYNGEE. CDR3 DNA sequence: TGTGCCAGCAGCCCTCAAGGGGGTAGTTATGGCTACACCTTC. Translating gives CASSPQGGSYGYTF.

There are a few counts of this clone. The genes are TRBV27 and TRBJ1-2; 8 bases are shared with TRBD1. The J segment lost 5 bases and the V segment lost 6 bases, leaving 11 bases of the junction unmatched. Germline V gene sequence: CDR1 MNHEY, CDR2 SMNVEV (reference sequence). The CDR3 is made up of 15 amino acids. This CDR3 is CASSTAQGATYGYTF. In DNA, the CDR3 is TGTGCCAGCAGCACTGCCCAGGGGGCGACGTATGGCTACACCTTC.

The rearrangement joins TRBV27 to TRBJ2-3, with 8 bases identical to TRBD1. The CDR3 is made up of 14 amino acids. V shed 4 bases, J shed 3 bases, and the junction held 3 bases outside the gene matches. Germline V gene lookup returns CDR1 MNHEY and CDR2 SMNVEV (reference sequence). The CDR3 DNA follows: TGTGCCAGCAGTTGGCAGGGGGCAACAGATACGCAGTATTTT. Translated: CASSWQGATDTQYF.

This rearrangement joins TRBV6-2 or TRBV6-3 to TRBJ2-7; 11 positions agree with TRBD2. The CDR3 spans 15 residues. The junction had 0 bases not matched to a gene; V was cut back by 2 bases and J by 0 bases. Germline CDR1 MNHEY, CDR2 SVGEGT. CDR3 DNA: TGTGCCAGCAGTTACGGACTAGCGGGCTCCTACGAGCAGTACTTC. The encoded protein is CASSYGLAGSYEQYF.

The chain links TRBV27 to TRBJ2-3; TRBD1 aligns across 9 bases. Germline CDR1 and CDR2: MNHEY and SMNVEV (reference sequence). Losses at the gene ends were 3 bases for V and 4 bases for J; bases not matched to a gene: 2. This CDR3 is built from 14 residues. This CDR3 reads CASSFTGGSDTQYF. CDR3 sequence (DNA): TGTGCCAGCAGTTTCACAGGGGGCTCAGATACGCAGTATTTT.

The rearrangement links TRBV7-3 to TRBJ2-1; TRBD2 is a possible D gene (6 bases). The V end was cut by 1 base, the J end by 6 bases, with 10 bases between. CDR3 length: 14 amino acids. The germline V gene encodes CDR1 SGHTA and CDR2 FQGTGA. CDR3 coding DNA: TGTGCCAGCAGCTTAAACGGGGGAATCAATGAGCAGTTCTTC. Translating it yields CASSLNGGINEQFF. Based on the CDR3 plus reference TRBV7-3 and TRBJ2-1, the full variable domain is GAGVSQTPSNKVTEKGKYVELRCDPISGHTALYWYRQSLGQGPEFLIYFQGTGAADDSGLPNDRFFAVRPEGSVSTLKIQRTERGDSAVYLCASSLNGGINEQFFGPGTRLTVL.

The rearrangement joins TRBV29-1 to TRBJ1-2; D not resolved. The CDR3 is 12 residues long. Germline-derived CDR1 and CDR2 are SQVTM and ANQGSEA. Trimming took off 1 base at V and 7 bases at J, with 10 bases between the two ends. The DNA for the CDR3 is TGCAGCGTTGAAGGCGCTCCACTTGGCTACACCTTC. Its protein is CSVEGAPLGYTF.

The gene calls are TRBV28 and TRBJ2-1; the D is unclear. Germline CDR1 and CDR2: MDHEN and SYDVKM. Between the trimmed V and J ends, which lost 3 bases and 5 bases, there was a span of 14 bases. This CDR3 comprises 15 residues. CDR3 residues: CASSFRQVFDNEQFF. The CDR3 nucleotides are TGTGCCAGCAGTTTCCGCCAGGTCTTTGACAATGAGCAGTTCTTC.

The chain uses TRBV3-1 (or the pseudogene TRBV3-2) and TRBJ2-1; TRBD2 matches at 9 bases. There are 16 residues in the CDR3. V trimming: 0 bases; J trimming: 7 bases; junction bases outside the gene matches: 7. CDR1 is LGHDT and CDR2 is YNNKEL in the germline V gene (reference sequence). The CDR3 is CASSQEGAGGRNEQFF. CDR3 nucleotides: TGTGCCAGCAGCCAAGAAGGAGCGGGAGGTAGGAATGAGCAGTTCTTC.

The V and J genes are TRBV6-5 and TRBJ2-1, with 13 nucleotides matching TRBD2. Germline V gene data show CDR1 as MNHEY and CDR2 as SVGAGI. J was trimmed by 5 bases and V by 6 bases; bases with no gene match: 1. This CDR3 comprises 14 residues. The CDR3 region is CASSGLAGDNEQFF. DNA of the CDR3: TGTGCCAGCAGCGGACTAGCGGGAGACAATGAGCAGTTCTTC.

The chain carries TRBV14 and TRBJ2-1, with TRBD2 matching 11 bases. Germline CDR1 SGHDN, CDR2 FVKESK. This CDR3 is 16 amino acids long. V trimming: 4 bases; J trimming: 2 bases; junction bases outside the gene matches: 4. The CDR3 region has the DNA TGTGCCAGCAGCCTCGGTAGCGGGGGGGCCTACAATGAGCAGTTCTTC. It is translated as CASSLGSGGAYNEQFF.